These 19 T cell receptor beta chains were sequenced from one sample in a study of technical replicates of blood from several donors. Profiling relied on immunoSEQ multiplex PCR, and the TCRdb table lists in-frame clones only, not all of them. The sample carries roughly 80,000 clones, approximately 97% recorded once. The sequencing sample was made of T cells isolated from PBMCs. The receptor set was obtained from a human donor in good health.

This clone was observed a single time. The rearrangement joins TRBV7-2 to TRBJ1-2, with 10 nucleotides matching TRBD1. Per germline, CDR1 SGHTA and CDR2 FQGNSA. This CDR3 region has 13 residues. V gave up 3 bases and J gave up 5 bases; unmatched junction bases: 0. CDR3 nucleotides: TGTGCCAGCAGCTTGGGACAGGGGTATGGCTACACCTTC. Amino acids: CASSLGQGYGYTF.

The genes are TRBV30 and TRBJ2-7, with TRBD1 matching 10 bases. The CDR3 extends over 13 amino acids. Germline loops: CDR1 GTSNPN, CDR2 SVGIG (reference sequence). V trimming: 4 bases; J trimming: 6 bases; junction bases outside the gene matches: 6. CDR3 DNA: TGTGCCTGGATGACAGGGGGCTTCGGCGAGCAGTACTTC. This gives the protein CAWMTGGFGEQYF.

J is TRBJ1-6 and V is TRBV7-9; D ambiguous. The ends were cut back, 5 bases at V and 6 bases at J, with 11 bases in the middle. The CDR3 is 14 residues long. Looked up from germline, CDR1 is SEHNR and CDR2 is FQNEAQ (reference sequence). In DNA, the CDR3 is TGTGCCAGCAGCCAACACGGCGGTAATTCACCCCTCCACTTT. Translation: CASSQHGGNSPLHF.

The rearrangement links TRBV4-2 to TRBJ2-1, with unresolved D. This CDR3 has 12 residues. Between the trimmed V and J ends, which lost 0 bases and 7 bases, there was a span of 4 bases. CDR1 is LGHNA and CDR2 is YNFKEQ in the germline V gene. DNA of the CDR3: TGTGCCAGCAGCCAAGATCGGAATGAGCAGTTCTTC. Protein: CASSQDRNEQFF.

The V call is TRBV18, the J call TRBJ1-1; 9 positions agree with TRBD1. The CDR3 loop spans 15 amino acids. Germline lookup yields CDR1 KGHSH and CDR2 LQKENI. With 4 bases clipped from V and 4 bases from J, the junction kept 7 bases outside the gene matches. The DNA of the CDR3 is TGTGCCAGCTCACAACTCACAGGGGGCTTCACTGAAGCTTTCTTT. It yields the protein CASSQLTGGFTEAFF.

The chain carries TRBV10-3 and TRBJ1-5; D uncertain. CDR1 is ENHRY, CDR2 SYGVKD, per germline. The CDR3 is 16 amino acids. V dropped 6 bases and J dropped 1 base, with 16 bases sitting between them. The CDR3 sequence: CAIRRRGVESNQPQHF. CDR3 nucleotide sequence: TGTGCCATCAGGAGACGCGGGGTCGAGAGCAATCAGCCCCAGCATTTT.

V and J are TRBV12-5 and TRBJ1-5; D is ambiguous. The CDR3 runs to 17 residues. The V gene lost 7 bases and the J gene lost 2 bases, with 21 bases spanning the gap. The germline V gene has CDR1 LGHNT and CDR2 FRNRAP. The CDR3 spells CASEQAAPFVGNQPQHF. DNA of the CDR3: TGTGCTAGTGAGCAGGCTGCCCCATTTGTTGGCAATCAGCCCCAGCATTTT.

The V and J genes are TRBV6-6 and TRBJ1-5; perhaps TRBD1 as D (6 bases). Germline assignment: CDR1 MNHNY and CDR2 SVGAGI (reference sequence). V gave up 6 bases and J gave up 1 base, with 16 bases separating them. This CDR3 region has 16 residues. In DNA, the CDR3 is TGTGCCAGCAGCGATACCAGGGGTAGGAGCAATCAGCCCCAGCATTTT. It is translated as CASSDTRGRSNQPQHF.

This sequence joins TRBV10-3 and TRBJ1-1; D call uncertain. The length of the CDR3 is 15 residues. The V gene's germline CDR1 is ENHRY and CDR2 SYGVKD. V was trimmed by 2 bases and J by 0 bases, leaving 10 bases between them. The CDR3 coding sequence is TGTGCCATCAGTGAGAGTACAGTCCTGAACACTGAAGCTTTCTTT. This gives the protein CAISESTVLNTEAFF.

This sequence joins TRBV4-1 and TRBJ2-7; 8 bases are shared with TRBD2. This CDR3 is 14 amino acids long. Germline values: CDR1 MGHRA, CDR2 YSYEKL. The V gene end was trimmed by 1 base and the J gene end by 3 bases; junction bases not matched to a gene: 2. The CDR3 nucleotides read TGCGCCAGCAGCCAAGGTAGCGGGGACTACGAGCAGTACTTC. Amino acid sequence: CASSQGSGDYEQYF.

This clone was recorded only once. The rearrangement uses TRBV19 and TRBJ2-3, with 8 bases matching TRBD2. Unmatched junction bases numbered 8, after V lost 4 bases and J lost 5 bases. The CDR3 has 15 residues. The germline gives CDR1 LNHDA, CDR2 SQIVND (reference sequence). CDR3 nucleotide sequence: TGTGCCAGTAGTAACAACCCGGGAGGGGTAGATACGCAGTATTTT. It codes for CASSNNPGGVDTQYF.

The gene calls are TRBV7-9 and TRBJ2-5; 9 positions agree with TRBD1. Germline V lookup: CDR1 SEHNR, CDR2 FQNEAQ (reference sequence). The CDR3 sequence is 14 residues long. V lost 5 bases, J lost 1 base, and 2 bases stayed unmatched. CDR3 nucleotide sequence: TGTGCCAGCAGCCTACAGGGGGCCCAAGAGACCCAGTACTTC. Translating gives CASSLQGAQETQYF.

The rearrangement uses TRBV19 and TRBJ2-1; the D gene is possibly TRBD2 (6 bases). Trimming stripped 8 bases from V and 4 bases from J, with 15 bases between. Looked up from germline, CDR1 is LNHDA and CDR2 is SQIVND (reference sequence). The CDR3 length is 14 residues. The CDR3 reads CASAGTGGYNEQFF. CDR3 DNA sequence: TGTGCCAGTGCCGGGACTGGGGGATACAATGAGCAGTTCTTC.

The chain is built from TRBV10-1 and TRBJ2-3; 8 bases are a match to TRBD2. Germline CDR1 and CDR2: WNHNN and SYGVQD (reference sequence). After removal of 2 bases from V and 1 base from J, the junction contained 2 bases not matched to a gene. The CDR3 is made up of 15 amino acids. The DNA for the CDR3 is TGCGCCAGCAGTGAGGGGACTAGAGGCACAGATACGCAGTATTTT. The encoded protein is CASSEGTRGTDTQYF.

This chain links TRBV27 with TRBJ1-1; D gene uncertain. V was pared by 8 bases and J by 6 bases, with 7 bases between. The germline V gene encodes CDR1 MNHEY and CDR2 SMNVEV (reference sequence). CDR3 length equals 10 residues. In nucleotides, the CDR3 is TGTGCCAGCGTGGTAGCTGAAGCTTTCTTT. The encoded protein is CASVVAEAFF.

This chain links TRBV7-2 with TRBJ2-5; TRBD2 matches 12 bases. The length of the CDR3 is 18 residues. Trimming took 5 bases from V and 4 from J; bases not matched to a gene: 14. CDR1 is SGHTA and CDR2 is FQGNSA in the germline V gene. For the CDR3, the DNA is TGTGCCAGCAGCCTACGTTCTAGCGGGGGGGTGGCACGAGAGACCCAGTACTTC. As protein: CASSLRSSGGVARETQYF.

Only one count was recorded for this clone. V gene TRBV7-9 combines with J gene TRBJ1-2; a weak D match, TRBD1 (6 bases). In germline, CDR1 is SEHNR, CDR2 FQNEAQ (reference sequence). This CDR3 comprises 14 residues. The V gene lost 7 bases and the J gene lost 5 bases, with 17 bases spanning the gap. The CDR3 bases are TGTGCCAGCACCCTACAGGGCTTAGGGTATGGCTACACCTTC. Its protein product is CASTLQGLGYGYTF. Variable domain in full (rest from reference TRBV7-9 and TRBJ1-2): DTGVSQNPRHKITKRGQNVTFRCDPISEHNRLYWYRQTLGQGPEFLTYFQNEAQLEKSRLLSDRFSAERPKGSFSTLEIQRTEQGDSAMYLCASTLQGLGYGYTFGSGTRLTVV.

This clone occurred once. This chain links TRBV4-1 with TRBJ1-1; TRBD1 is a possible D gene (6 bases). In germline, CDR1 is MGHRA, CDR2 YSYEKL. V was trimmed by 3 bases and J by 0 bases, leaving 20 bases between them. The CDR3 totals 18 residues. In DNA, the CDR3 is TGCGCCAGCAGCCAGAGAGGGGCTTACAGGGAAATGAACACTGAAGCTTTCTTT. It codes for CASSQRGAYREMNTEAFF.

V and J are TRBV6-5 and TRBJ2-7; TRBD1 aligns across 9 bases. V lost 4 bases and J lost 2; bases outside the gene matches: 3. CDR1 and CDR2 from the germline V gene are MNHEY and SVGAGI. The CDR3 has 14 residues. CDR3: CASSFDRGAYEQYF. CDR3 DNA sequence: TGTGCCAGCAGTTTCGACAGGGGGGCCTACGAGCAGTACTTC.